The rows below give T cell receptor beta chains drawn from one sample of a study of blood T cell repertoires in COVID-19. Profiling relied on immunoSEQ multiplex PCR, and the TCRdb table lists in-frame clones only, not all of them. The table lists 210,000 or so clones, over 80% of them singletons. Sequencing used peripheral blood. These receptors came from a man in his thirties or forties with COVID-19, enrolled during active disease. Each CDR3 is given with its conserved first and last residue. The D gene is left open where the match is weak. Size is stated for part of the rows, as once, few or many counts, or as a class when the clone is expanded.

v_call,cdr3_length,d_call,clone_size,j_call,cdr3_aa,cdr3_nt
TRBV6-6,18,NA,NA,TRBJ1-5,CASSRGQGTGDSNQPQHF,TGTGCCAGCAGTCGCGGCCAAGGGACGGGGGATAGCAATCAGCCCCAGCATTTT
TRBV5-1,15,NA,once,TRBJ2-7,CASSFGAGVLYEQYF,TGCGCCAGCAGCTTTGGGGCAGGGGTTCTCTACGAGCAGTACTTC
TRBV9,14,NA,NA,TRBJ1-6,CASSVRGNNSPLHF,TGTGCCAGCAGCGTCCGAGGGAACAATTCACCCCTCCACTTT
TRBV23-1,16,TRBD1,NA,TRBJ2-7,CASSQRDRGISYEQYF,TGCGCCAGCAGTCAAAGGGACAGGGGGATCTCCTACGAGCAGTACTTC
TRBV27,15,NA,NA,TRBJ2-7,CASSLSPAGYYEQYF,TGTGCCAGCAGTTTAAGCCCTGCAGGGTACTACGAGCAGTACTTC
TRBV11-2,16,NA,NA,TRBJ2-1,CASSYDLRGGYNEQFF,TGTGCCAGCAGCTATGACCTGAGAGGGGGCTACAATGAGCAGTTCTTC
TRBV7-2,18,TRBD2,NA,TRBJ2-1,CASSLGASGSPGGNEQFF,TGTGCCAGCAGCTTAGGGGCTAGCGGGAGCCCAGGGGGCAATGAGCAGTTCTTC
TRBV7-2,17,TRBD1,NA,TRBJ1-1,CASSFYNLQGASPEAFF,TGTGCCAGCAGCTTTTACAACTTGCAGGGGGCATCCCCTGAAGCTTTCTTT
TRBV3-1/TRBV3-2,13,NA,once,TRBJ2-2,CASSLRGTGELFF,TGTGCCAGCAGTCTAAGGGGTACCGGGGAGCTGTTTTTT
TRBV7-2,15,TRBD1,NA,TRBJ2-7,CASSLARDSAYEQYF,TGTGCCAGCAGCTTAGCCCGGGACAGCGCCTACGAGCAGTACTTC
TRBV4-3,15,NA,NA,TRBJ1-5,CASSQGSGPYQPQHF,TGCGCCAGCAGCCAAGGTAGCGGCCCGTATCAGCCCCAGCATTTT
TRBV14,14,TRBD2,few,TRBJ2-5,CASSQDLAEETQYF,TGTGCCAGCAGCCAAGATCTAGCGGAAGAGACCCAGTACTTC
TRBV15,17,NA,NA,TRBJ1-1,CATSRDRPGNPYTEAFF,TGTGCCACCAGCAGAGATCGGCCAGGGAACCCCTACACTGAAGCTTTCTTT
TRBV11-3,16,TRBD1,NA,TRBJ2-1,CASSVQGASGYGEQFF,TGTGCCAGCAGCGTTCAGGGGGCGAGTGGATACGGTGAGCAGTTCTTC
TRBV10-3,14,TRBD1,NA,TRBJ2-7,CAIRGTGDLPEQYF,TGTGCCATCAGGGGGACAGGGGACCTTCCCGAGCAGTACTTC
TRBV27,15,TRBD1,NA,TRBJ1-1,CASSPYGTVTAEAFF,TGTGCCAGCAGCCCTTATGGGACAGTTACGGCTGAAGCTTTCTTT
TRBV7-9,14,NA,NA,TRBJ1-2,CASSLMTVNYGYTF,TGTGCCAGCAGCTTAATGACAGTAAACTATGGCTACACCTTC
TRBV10-1,14,NA,few,TRBJ1-4,CASSGVRGDEKLFF,TGCGCCAGCAGTGGTGTCAGGGGCGATGAAAAACTGTTTTTT
TRBV27,13,NA,NA,TRBJ1-3,CASSSVSGNTIYF,TGTGCCAGCAGTTCGGTCTCTGGAAACACCATATATTTT
TRBV5-5,13,NA,NA,TRBJ2-5,CASSFSSQETQYF,TGTGCCAGCAGCTTCTCCAGCCAAGAGACCCAGTACTTC
TRBV19,14,TRBD1,NA,TRBJ2-1,CASSMWDRGNEQFF,TGTGCCAGTAGTATGTGGGACAGGGGCAATGAGCAGTTCTTC